These 4 T cell receptor beta chains share one sample of origin, sequenced in a study of shared clonotypes between healthy human individuals. Some clones are missing from TCRdb's copy, which holds only in-frame ones; the method was immunoSEQ multiplex PCR. The sample lists about 1.5 million clones, 95% to 99% occurring once. The sample comprised naive CD4+ T cells sorted from blood. Subset in this sample: CD45RA+ positively selected. The source is a man younger than 45 in good health.

This chain links TRBV19 with TRBJ2-7; 7 bases are a match to TRBD1. The V gene end was trimmed by 5 bases and the J gene end by 1 base; junction bases not matched to a gene: 8. Germline values: CDR1 LNHDA, CDR2 SQIVND (reference sequence). This CDR3 has 15 residues. DNA for the CDR3: TGTGCCAGTAGTGCCGTAGGGGGCGCATCCTACGAGCAGTACTTC. It yields the protein CASSAVGGASYEQYF.

The CDR3 DNA is TGTGCCAGCAGTGACAGGGGTTATGGCTACACCTTC. This sequence encodes CASSDRGYGYTF. This chain joins TRBV6-1 and TRBJ1-2, with D maybe TRBD1 (6 bases). This CDR3 has 12 residues. V lost 3 bases and J 5 bases, leaving 7 bases between the germline ends. Per the germline V gene, CDR1 is MNHNS and CDR2 is SASEGT.

On this clone itself: Other DNA sequences in the sample encode the same CDR3. V usage is TRBV6-5 and J usage is TRBJ1-3, with D hard to call. Per the germline V gene, CDR1 is MNHEY and CDR2 is SVGAGI. This CDR3 is built from 11 residues. Trimming pared 4 bases from V and 4 bases from J, leaving 2 bases between. The CDR3 DNA is TGTGCCAGCAGTTTCGGAAACACCATATATTTT. This gives the protein CASSFGNTIYF.

The chain couples TRBV18 to TRBJ1-1; tentative D call: TRBD1 (5 bases). V lost 5 bases and J 0 bases, leaving 13 bases between the germline ends. The germline CDR1 and CDR2 sequences are KGHSH and LQKENI. The length of the CDR3 is 15 residues. The CDR3 nucleotides are TGTGCCAGCTCATCAACTAGGGGTATGAACACTGAAGCTTTCTTT. This translates into CASSSTRGMNTEAFF.